The entry that follows covers one T cell receptor (beta chain) sequence. This clone was observed once. The antigen this receptor binds is unknown. Base qualities are not at hand, and no much larger clone is one base apart. Each collaborating institution followed its own protocols to collect whole blood in K2EDTA tubes. For TCRbeta analysis, collaborators shipped samples in one of three forms: frozen whole blood, isolated PBMCs, or DNA extracted from either of those sample types. TCRbeta CDR3 regions were amplified from genomic DNA using the immunoSEQ Assay, a bias-controlled multiplex PCR. As for the original processing: The number of nucleated cells in each sample was estimated from the amplification of reference gene primers within the assay. Sequence reads were collapsed and filtered to measure the absolute abundance of every unique TCRbeta CDR3 rearrangement. For each sample, productive Simpson clonality was calculated by taking the square root of Simpson's diversity index across productive rearrangements. TCRdb stores this immuneACCESS table with in-frame sequences only. Part of the clones is absent; in the studies checked, under half of the shortfall reflects unresolved V genes, and no reason is known for the rest. V and J calls and clone size are given by that table; D and trimming were obtained from the DNA. Recorded for this sample are a few hundred thousand clones; around 88% of them occurred a single time. The top ten hold 2.5% to 3% of the sample.

This entry is derived from a study of blood T cell repertoires in COVID-19 (dated by TCRdb to the early 2020s). Some background on the complete study: The collaborator samples originated in the United States, Italy and Spain and spanned the acute and convalescent phases of COVID-19. Subjects who had been exposed to COVID-19, were actively infected with it, or had recovered from it provided the deeply sampled blood TCRbeta repertoires that made up the dataset. The samples were drawn from the first 160 participants of the ongoing ImmuneRACE study and from some 1,300 subjects provided by 6 global collaborators. A freely available public database, intended as a resource for researchers studying the immune response to SARS-CoV-2, is where the repertoires were released. The material from the prospective study consisted of cDNA or gDNA derived from T cells, B-cell-depleted T cells, or PBMCs. A de-identified subject ID, COVID-19 status, age in years and sex were almost always included in the sample metadata. Where available, HLA class I and class II types were obtained from metadata supplied by the sample provider rather than from assay-based typing. Here is what the overall study found, with its caveats: How much clinical and demographic metadata was included differed by source and by participant, and the metadata was provided uncurated.

V is trimmed back by 4 bases and J by 3 bases, and the junction contains 4 bases that no gene match accounts for. There are 14 amino acids in the CDR3, from cysteine to phenylalanine inclusive. Just CDR3 DNA is preserved here, 42 bases in frame from base 1. According to the germline V gene, CDR1 reads SGDLS and CDR2 reads YYNGEE. Material: peripheral blood. The sequence was collected from a man aged 45-60 years with active or convalescent COVID-19. The rearranged chain carries TRBV9 and TRBJ2-3, with 8 bases aligning to TRBD1. Here is the DNA: TGTGCCAGCAGCACCAGGGGGCGAACAGATACGCAGTATTTT. Its product reads: CASSTRGRTDTQYF.